The clone carrying this T cell receptor beta chain appeared a few times. The antigen is unknown. The sample comes from a study of identical twins. The ends were cut back, 4 bases at V and 3 bases at J, with 20 bases in the middle. The germline gives CDR1 SGHDT, CDR2 YYEEEE. The CDR3 runs 16 residues. Study outcomes and limitations: For cord blood, abundant beta clonotypes had fewer insertions, unlike memory repertoires, which showed none.

Template switching added a universal primer site; cDNA carried unique molecular identifiers. TCRdb re-derived calls from the 5' RACE reads in MiXCR, one entry per CDR3 protein. The sample yields just under 650,000 distinct CDR3 sequences, roughly 7.2% seen once. Healthy Caucasians supplied all donations. These data are also associated with another study on yellow fever vaccine responses in identical twins.

The sequence came from a woman aged 18-30 years in good health. The sample consisted of PBMCs. The gene calls are TRBV5-6 and TRBJ2-7; tentatively, D is TRBD2 (5 bases). The CDR3 reads CASSPPIHGGYYEQYF. CDR3 DNA: TGTGCCAGCAGCCCACCGATTCATGGCGGGTACTACGAGCAGTACTTC.